These 7 T cell receptor beta chains came from one sample sequenced in a study of blood T cell repertoires in COVID-19. The assay was immunoSEQ multiplex PCR, and TCRdb's table has in-frame clones only and misses some. The data contain around 72,000 clones, about 90% of them singletons. The specimen sequenced was peripheral blood. These receptors were taken from a man aged 45-60 years with active COVID-19.

Details on this clone: One end of the junction varies from germline; a read error may be responsible. This chain joins TRBV3-1 (or the pseudogene TRBV3-2) and TRBJ1-4; 9 nucleotides match TRBD1. The germline V gene has CDR1 LGHDT and CDR2 YNNKEL (reference sequence). The CDR3 loop spans 13 amino acids. The CDR3 DNA reads as TGTGCCAGCAGCTACACGACAGGGGGGGATCATGTTTTT. Protein: CASSYTTGGDHVF.

This clone was observed a single time. The chain has TRBV10-3 and TRBJ1-1; 9 bases align to TRBD1. Germline V gene data show CDR1 as ENHRY and CDR2 as SYGVKD. The CDR3 runs to 15 residues. Trimming took 2 bases from V and 4 from J; bases not matched to a gene: 5. For the CDR3, the DNA is TGTGCCATCAGTGAGGACCCGGGACAGGGCACTGAAGCTTTCTTT. It specifies CAISEDPGQGTEAFF.

The gene calls are TRBV7-2 and TRBJ2-2, with TRBD2 matching over 14 bases. CDR1 is SGHTA and CDR2 is FQGNSA in the germline V gene. Trimming removed 5 bases from V and 6 bases from J; junction bases left unmatched: 2. The CDR3 runs 15 residues. The CDR3 spells CASSPTSGRAGELFF. CDR3 bases: TGTGCCAGCAGCCCGACTAGCGGGAGGGCCGGGGAGCTGTTTTTT.

The genes are TRBV7-2 and TRBJ2-3, with D unclear. CDR3 length: 14 amino acids. Trimming shortened V by 3 bases and J by 2 bases, and 9 bases separated the two germline ends. Germline CDR1 and CDR2: SGHTA and FQGNSA. The CDR3 here is CASSLGSFTDTQYF. The CDR3 DNA reads TGTGCCAGCAGCTTGGGCAGCTTCACAGATACGCAGTATTTT.

This clone was counted a single time. The chain combines TRBV9 with TRBJ2-3, with a possible D match to TRBD2 (6 bases). Germline V lookup: CDR1 SGDLS, CDR2 YYNGEE. With 0 bases removed from V and 2 bases from J, the gap between germline ends came to 7 bases. This CDR3 is built from 14 residues. As DNA, the CDR3 is TGTGCCAGCAGCGTAGTAGCGGTCACAGATACGCAGTATTTT. Translated, it gives CASSVVAVTDTQYF.

This chain joins TRBV19 and TRBJ1-5, with TRBD1 matching 7 bases. The junction had 1 base not matched to a gene; V was cut back by 1 base and J by 4 bases. This CDR3 has 14 amino acids. Germline V gives CDR1 LNHDA, CDR2 SQIVND (reference sequence). DNA for the CDR3: TGTGCCAGTAGTATAGGCAGGGGGAATCAGCCCCAGCATTTT. It specifies CASSIGRGNQPQHF.

The chain links TRBV5-1 to TRBJ2-1, with a tentative D call TRBD2 (6 bases). Trimming left V 0 bases short and J 10 bases short, with 14 bases between. Germline CDR1 SGHRS, CDR2 YFSETQ. CDR3 size: 14 residues. The CDR3 region has the DNA TGCGCCAGCAGCTTGGCAGGCGGGGATAGGGAGCAGTTCTTC. Its protein product is CASSLAGGDREQFF.